This TCR beta chain was identified in a study of CD8 T cells in Susac syndrome. The CDR3 consists of 16 residues. In germline, CDR1 is LGHNT, CDR2 FRNRAP. V was cut by 4 bases and J by 6 bases, with 19 bases left in between. The authors reverse transcribed about 0.5 to 1 ug RNA with random hexamers. A single record per CDR3 protein comes from TCRdb applying MiXCR to the immunoSEQ multiplex PCR reads. The profile shows about 440,000 distinct CDR3 sequences, 75% to 90% of them singletons. This TCR came from a human donor with multiple sclerosis. The genes are TRBV12-5 and TRBJ2-1; D perhaps matches TRBD1 (6 bases). The sample comprised CD8+ T cells from PBMCs. The CDR3 loop reads CASGSPSGRGGNEQFF. Here the CDR3 DNA reads TGTGCTAGTGGTTCGCCAAGCGGCCGAGGGGGCAATGAGCAGTTCTTC.